The 7 T cell receptor beta chains given below trace back to one sample, sequenced in a study of technical replicates of blood from several donors. TCRdb keeps only in-frame clones here, not all; method: immunoSEQ multiplex PCR. The sample yields more than 65,000 clones, about 94% seen once. The specimen was T cells isolated from PBMCs. The receptor source for this set is a human donor in good health.

J is TRBJ1-2 and V is TRBV7-2; unclear D gene. Germline assignment: CDR1 SGHTA and CDR2 FQGNSA. This CDR3 region has 12 residues. The V and J ends lost 2 bases and 5 bases respectively, with 6 bases between them. CDR3 coding DNA: TGTGCCAGCAGCTTATCCGTTTATGGCTACACCTTC. Residues: CASSLSVYGYTF. The whole variable domain, remainder taken from reference TRBV7-2 and TRBJ1-2, is GAGVSQSPSNKVTEKGKDVELRCDPISGHTALYWYRQSLGQGLEFLIYFQGNSAPDKSGLPSDRFSAERTGGSVSTLTIQRTQQEDSAVYLCASSLSVYGYTFGSGTRLTVV.

The chain is built from TRBV18 and TRBJ1-4; TRBD1 matches 9 bases. V lost 5 bases, J lost 8 bases, and 12 bases stayed unmatched. Germline V gives CDR1 KGHSH, CDR2 LQKENI. The CDR3 is 16 residues long. CDR3 sequence (DNA): TGTGCCAGCTCAGCACGGGGGGACAGGGCCGGCGAAAAACTGTTTTTT. Amino acids: CASSARGDRAGEKLFF.

The sample holds one count of this clone. This chain connects TRBV10-3 to TRBJ2-5; D is uncertain. CDR3 size: 13 residues. Germline CDR1 reads ENHRY; CDR2 reads SYGVKD. The V end lost 10 bases, the J end lost 3 bases, and 15 bases lay between the germline ends. Here the CDR3 reads CATIGGREETQYF. The CDR3 DNA sequence: TGTGCCACTATAGGCGGCAGAGAAGAGACCCAGTACTTC.

The rearrangement links TRBV10-3 to TRBJ2-7, with D perhaps matching TRBD2 (6 bases). The CDR3 spans 14 residues. V was pared by 0 bases and J by 4 bases, with 10 bases between. The V gene's germline CDR1 is ENHRY and CDR2 SYGVKD. The CDR3: CAISESLSGYEQYF. CDR3 in DNA: TGTGCCATCAGTGAGTCGCTTAGCGGTTACGAGCAGTACTTC.

The sample holds one count of this clone. The chain is built from TRBV28 and TRBJ2-7; TRBD1 aligns across 8 bases. Germline V gene data show CDR1 as MDHEN and CDR2 as SYDVKM. This CDR3 has 15 residues. Germline trimming cut 6 bases from V and 5 bases from J; bases unmatched to any gene: 12. Here the CDR3 reads CASSLTGQGRNEQYF. CDR3 bases: TGTGCCAGCAGCTTGACAGGACAGGGCAGGAACGAGCAGTACTTC.

The chain has TRBV6-5 and TRBJ1-2; 7 bases agree with TRBD1. The CDR3 has 13 residues. J gave up 8 bases and V 6 bases, and 9 bases lay outside the gene matches. Germline V gene data show CDR1 as MNHEY and CDR2 as SVGAGI. The CDR3 DNA sequence: TGTGCCAGCAGGAGAGACAGGGTAGAGGGCTACACCTTC. Protein: CASRRDRVEGYTF.

CDR3 protein: CASSRTVNTEAFF. CDR3 sequence (DNA): TGTGCCAGCAGTAGGACAGTGAACACTGAAGCTTTCTTT. The rearrangement uses TRBV6-4 and TRBJ1-1; D perhaps matches TRBD1 (6 bases). Germline assignment: CDR1 MRHNA and CDR2 SNTAGT. Trimming cost V 5 bases and J 0 bases, with 7 bases left between them. The CDR3 has 13 amino acids.